This entry concerns a single T cell receptor beta chain. Each cDNA got a UMI-containing oligo ligated at its 3' end. The first PCR ran 3 to 5 cycles with an equimolar RC1.1 and RC1.2 beta primer mix. One entry per CDR3 protein, called by TCRdb with MiXCR from the UMI-ligation and nested PCR reads. The sample lists some 43,000 distinct CDR3 sequences; about 15% were seen once. This CDR3 region has 15 residues. Per the germline V gene, CDR1 is SGHTA and CDR2 is FQGNSA. The ends were cut back, 2 bases at V and 8 bases at J, with 17 bases in the middle. This sample was taken from a study of quantifying T cell responses using KT2 cells. Study details: TCR alpha and beta constant-region primers primed reverse transcription of RNA.

The gene calls are TRBV7-2 and TRBJ2-3; TRBD1 is a possible D gene (6 bases). The sequence was obtained from a human donor. Sequenced material: PBMCs spiked with cells of the T cell clone KT2. The CDR3 nucleotides read TGTGCCAGCAGCTTAAAGGGGGACGCCTCGGGTACGCAGTATTTT. Its translation is CASSLKGDASGTQYF.